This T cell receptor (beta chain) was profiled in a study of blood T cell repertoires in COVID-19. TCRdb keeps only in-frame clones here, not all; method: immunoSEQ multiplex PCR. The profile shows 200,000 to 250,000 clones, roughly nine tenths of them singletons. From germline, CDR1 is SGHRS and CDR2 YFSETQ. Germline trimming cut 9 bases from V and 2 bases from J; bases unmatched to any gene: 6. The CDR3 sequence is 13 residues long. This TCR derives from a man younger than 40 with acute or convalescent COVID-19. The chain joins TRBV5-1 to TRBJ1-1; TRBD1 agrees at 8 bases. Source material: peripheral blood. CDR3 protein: CATRTGSNTEAFF. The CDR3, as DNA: TGCGCCACCCGGACAGGGTCTAACACTGAAGCTTTCTTT.